One and the same sample provided the 18 T cell receptor beta chains below, sequenced in a study of blood T cell repertoires in COVID-19. Sequencing used immunoSEQ multiplex PCR; TCRdb keeps in-frame clones, though not all of them. The table shows approximately 67,000 clones, with about nine tenths occurring only once. Material: peripheral blood. Every receptor here comes from a man aged 50 to 60 with active COVID-19.

The rearrangement uses TRBV11-2 and TRBJ2-7; TRBD1 is a possible D gene (6 bases). CDR1 SGHAT and CDR2 FQNNGV come from the germline V gene. V was clipped by 5 bases and J by 3 bases, with 8 bases between them. This CDR3 is 12 amino acids long. The CDR3, as DNA: TGTGCCAGCAGCCCGACAGGCTACGAGCAGTACTTC. This gives the protein CASSPTGYEQYF.

The rearrangement joins TRBV7-9 to TRBJ2-7; weak D call: TRBD1 (5 bases). The V end lost 5 bases, the J end lost 0 bases, and 11 bases lay between the germline ends. This CDR3 contains 14 residues. Germline V CDR1 and CDR2: SEHNR, FQNEAQ (reference sequence). In DNA form, the CDR3 reads TGTGCCAGCAGCCTCGGACAATCCTCCTACGAGCAGTACTTC. As protein: CASSLGQSSYEQYF.

Note on this clone: Other DNA sequences from this sample encode an identical CDR3 as well. The chain recombines TRBV4-3 with TRBJ2-3; D is undetermined. Per the germline V gene, CDR1 is LGHNA and CDR2 is YSLEER. The CDR3 extends over 16 amino acids. V dropped 0 bases and J dropped 2 bases, with 12 bases sitting between them. CDR3: CASSQDRAPDTDTQYF. The CDR3 DNA reads as TGCGCCAGCAGCCAAGATCGCGCGCCCGACACAGATACGCAGTATTTT.

The V and J genes are TRBV7-2 and TRBJ2-7; tentatively, D is TRBD1 (5 bases). Trimming took off 5 bases at V and 0 bases at J, with 11 bases between the two ends. CDR3 size: 14 residues. Germline V gives CDR1 SGHTA, CDR2 FQGNSA. The DNA for the CDR3 is TGTGCCAGCAGCCGTCCGACAGTCTCCTACGAGCAGTACTTC. Its translation is CASSRPTVSYEQYF.

The chain uses TRBV28 and TRBJ2-7, with 11 bases matching TRBD1. This CDR3 comprises 14 residues. Trimming at V came to 7 bases and at J to 4 bases, leaving 6 bases not matched to a gene. Per germline, CDR1 MDHEN and CDR2 SYDVKM. CDR3 nucleotide sequence: TGTGCCAGCACCAAGGGACAGGGGGAATACGAGCAGTACTTC. Its protein product is CASTKGQGEYEQYF.

The CDR3 sequence: CASSSIAGAYNEQFF. The CDR3, as DNA: TGTGCCAGCAGCTCCATTGCGGGAGCGTACAATGAGCAGTTCTTC. The V call is TRBV7-2, the J call TRBJ2-1, with 7 bases lining up with TRBD2. V lost 4 bases to trimming and J lost 4 bases; unmatched junction nucleotides: 7. Germline lookup yields CDR1 SGHTA and CDR2 FQGNSA. The length of the CDR3 is 15 residues.

The chain has TRBV12-3 or TRBV12-4 and TRBJ1-5, with D tentatively TRBD1 (5 bases). V lost 6 bases and J 4 bases, leaving 10 bases between the germline ends. The CDR3 has 13 amino acids. In DNA, the CDR3 is TGTGCCAGCAGCTCAGGGATAAATCAGCCCCAGCATTTT. This gives the protein CASSSGINQPQHF.

This chain connects TRBV27 to TRBJ2-2; D is perhaps TRBD2 (6 bases). Germline loops: CDR1 MNHEY, CDR2 SMNVEV (reference sequence). V lost 6 bases and J 4 bases, leaving 6 bases between the germline ends. The CDR3 loop spans 12 amino acids. DNA for the CDR3: TGTGCCAGCAGGGAGGGCACCGGGGAGCTGTTTTTT. Amino acids: CASREGTGELFF.

The CDR3 is CASSLNSRGAEAFF. The CDR3 nucleotides read TGTGCCAGCAGTTTAAATAGCAGGGGAGCTGAAGCTTTCTTT. The chain combines TRBV6-5 with TRBJ1-1, with D perhaps TRBD1 (6 bases). CDR1 is MNHEY, CDR2 SVGAGI, per germline. This CDR3 comprises 14 residues. Trimming took off 4 bases at V and 6 bases at J, with 15 bases between the two ends.

The chain carries TRBV4-1 and TRBJ2-1, with 8 bases matching TRBD2. Losses at the gene ends were 4 bases for V and 8 bases for J; bases not matched to a gene: 16. CDR3 length: 17 residues. CDR1 is MGHRA, CDR2 YSYEKL, per germline. The CDR3 loop reads CASSLGDSREAAYEQFF. In DNA form, the CDR3 reads TGCGCCAGCAGCCTCGGGGATTCGCGGGAGGCAGCGTATGAGCAGTTCTTC.

This clone was counted once. The chain joins TRBV5-1 to TRBJ1-2; 10 positions match TRBD1. V was clipped by 0 bases and J by 8 bases; unmatched bases: 7. The CDR3 is 15 residues long. Germline CDR1 reads SGHRS; CDR2 reads YFSETQ. The CDR3 is CASSLGGQGTYGYTF. The CDR3 DNA follows: TGCGCCAGCAGCTTGGGGGGACAGGGGACGTACGGCTACACCTTC.

The chain couples TRBV3-1 (or the pseudogene TRBV3-2) to TRBJ2-5; TRBD1 aligns across 10 bases. This CDR3 is built from 20 residues. Germline V gene data show CDR1 as LGHDT and CDR2 as YNNKEL (reference sequence). The trim removed 3 bases at V and 0 bases at J, leaving 16 bases unmatched. The CDR3, as DNA: TGTGCCAGCAGCCAGCACCGTCGACGGGACAGGGGTTCCAACCAAGAGACCCAGTACTTC. Translated: CASSQHRRRDRGSNQETQYF.

The chain has TRBV6-6 and TRBJ1-2, with 7 positions matching TRBD1. This CDR3 is built from 14 residues. Losses at the gene ends were 0 bases for V and 5 bases for J; bases not matched to a gene: 3. CDR1 is MNHNY and CDR2 is SVGAGI in the germline V gene (reference sequence). CDR3 protein: CASSYSRGLYGYTF. For the CDR3, the DNA is TGTGCCAGCAGTTACTCAAGGGGGCTATATGGCTACACCTTC.

The chain employs TRBV27 and TRBJ1-1; TRBD1 is a possible D gene (5 bases). Germline V lookup: CDR1 MNHEY, CDR2 SMNVEV (reference sequence). V shed 0 bases and J shed 4 bases, with 18 bases lying between them. This CDR3 region has 17 residues. CDR3 residues: CASSLSRGFLGGTEAFF. Written as DNA, the CDR3 is TGTGCCAGCAGTTTATCGCGGGGTTTCCTTGGGGGCACTGAAGCTTTCTTT.

CDR3 protein: CASSPNRSSGNTIYF. In DNA form, the CDR3 reads TGTGCCAGCAGCCCCAACCGGTCCTCTGGAAACACCATATATTTT. This rearrangement joins TRBV5-4 to TRBJ1-3; D call uncertain. V was shortened by 4 bases and J by 0 bases, with 11 bases between the two germline ends. CDR3 length equals 15 residues. The germline V gene encodes CDR1 SGHNT and CDR2 YYREEE (reference sequence).

The chain carries TRBV19 and TRBJ1-1; D is uncertain. V lost 0 bases and J 4 bases, leaving 9 bases between the germline ends. CDR3 length: 14 residues. Germline V gives CDR1 LNHDA, CDR2 SQIVND (reference sequence). The CDR3 sequence: CASSIDGRSTEAFF. CDR3 nucleotide sequence: TGTGCCAGTAGTATAGACGGCAGGTCCACTGAAGCTTTCTTT.

A single count supports this clone. Here the CDR3 DNA reads TGTGCCAGCAGCGTAGCTACTAGCCCTCAAGGGGAGCAGTACTTC. It is translated as CASSVATSPQGEQYF. This chain connects TRBV9 to TRBJ2-7, with D perhaps matching TRBD2 (6 bases). Trimming shortened V by 0 bases and J by 7 bases, and 17 bases separated the two germline ends. The germline CDR1 and CDR2 sequences are SGDLS and YYNGEE. The CDR3 runs to 15 residues.

CDR3 bases: TGTGCCAGCGAGAGGCGGGGGTTGGATGAGCAGTTCTTC. Amino acid sequence: CASERRGLDEQFF. V is TRBV21-1 and J is TRBJ2-1; no check of the table's D call, TRBD2, against the DNA was made. TRBV21-1 represents a pseudogene. The CDR3 runs to 13 residues.